One and the same sample provided the 32 T cell receptor beta chains below, sequenced in a study of molecular identifiers for immune sequencing clone quantification. TCRdb recomputed calls from the PCR reads with MiXCR, one row per CDR3 protein. Altogether some 65,000 distinct CDR3 sequences are present, 18% being singletons, with the ten largest covering roughly 1.6%. Sequenced material: naive CD8+ T cells from blood, with Jurkat cell RNA spiked in. Regarding subset: FACS-sorted CD8+CD4-CCR7+CD45RA+ naive T cells. These receptor sequences come from a human donor in good health. Some libraries in this study had Jurkat cell RNA spiked in.

This clonotype was detected ten times or more. The genes are TRBV14 and TRBJ2-2, with D uncertain. The V and J ends lost 5 bases and 6 bases respectively, with 16 bases between them. The CDR3 is 15 amino acids. Germline V lookup: CDR1 SGHDN, CDR2 FVKESK. The DNA of the CDR3 is TGTGCCAGCAGCTGGAAGGAAGATCTCGCCGGGGAGCTGTTTTTT. Translating gives CASSWKEDLAGELFF.

This clonotype was found many times. This chain links TRBV20-1 with TRBJ2-7, with D tentatively TRBD1 or TRBD2 (5 bases each). This CDR3 region has 15 residues. The germline V gene has CDR1 DFQATT and CDR2 SNEGSKA (reference sequence). The V and J ends lost 3 bases and 6 bases respectively, with 21 bases between them. The CDR3 nucleotides are TGCAGTGCTAGGGGGGAAGGGCAGGGTTTTGGCGAGCAGTACTTC. This sequence encodes CSARGEGQGFGEQYF.

A word on this clonotype: This clone may be a read error of a much larger clone one base away. The rearrangement joins TRBV7-2 to TRBJ2-1; D may correspond to TRBD1 or TRBD2 (6 bases each). This CDR3 has 15 amino acids. Germline V gene data show CDR1 as SGHTA and CDR2 as FQGNSA. Here the CDR3 reads CASSNRGGLSNKQFF. CDR3 coding DNA: TGTGCCAGCAGCAACCGAGGGGGGCTATCCAATAAGCAGTTCTTC. Filled out from reference TRBV7-2 and TRBJ2-1, the complete variable domain reads GAGVSQSPSNKVTEKGKDVELRCDPISGHTALYWYRQSLGQGLEFLIYFQGNSAPDKSGLPSDRFSAERTGGSVSTLTIQRTQQEDSAVYLCASSNRGGLSNKQFFGPGTRLTVL.

This clonotype was recorded at least ten times. The chain employs TRBV5-1 and TRBJ2-4; 9 bases agree with TRBD1. V dropped 0 bases and J dropped 4; count of bases not matched to a gene: 8. CDR1 and CDR2 from the germline V gene are SGHRS and YFSETQ. This CDR3 comprises 17 residues. CDR3 residues: CASSLDLTGGEKNIQYF. CDR3 nucleotide sequence: TGCGCCAGCAGCTTGGACTTAACAGGGGGCGAGAAAAACATTCAGTACTTC. The whole variable domain, remainder taken from reference TRBV5-1 and TRBJ2-4, is KAGVTQTPRYLIKTRGQQVTLSCSPISGHRSVSWYQQTPGQGLQFLFEYFSETQRNKGNFPGRFSGRQFSNSRSEMNVSTLELGDSALYLCASSLDLTGGEKNIQYFGAGTRLSVL.

The chain has TRBV6-4 and TRBJ2-1; 8 nucleotides align to TRBD2. The CDR3 is made up of 16 amino acids. Germline-derived CDR1 and CDR2 are MRHNA and SNTAGT. With V trimmed by 0 bases and J by 3 bases, 4 bases remained unmatched. CDR3 region: CASSDSPSGFYNEQFF. CDR3 coding DNA: TGTGCCAGCAGTGACTCCCCTAGCGGGTTCTACAATGAGCAGTTCTTC.

Ten or more counts support this clonotype. The chain has TRBV6-2 or TRBV6-3 and TRBJ1-4; D is unclear. Germline lookup yields CDR1 MNHEY and CDR2 SVGEGT. This CDR3 has 12 residues. V was clipped by 5 bases and J by 2 bases, with 3 bases between them. The CDR3 sequence is CASSGTNEKLFF. For the CDR3, the DNA is TGTGCCAGCAGTGGGACTAATGAAAAACTGTTTTTT.

This clonotype was seen at least ten times. The genes are TRBV20-1 and TRBJ2-7; D gene unclear. The CDR3 covers 14 residues. CDR1 and CDR2 (germline): DFQATT, SNEGSKA (reference sequence). V lost 0 bases to trimming and J lost 0 bases, with 9 bases between them. CDR3 sequence reads: CSARDLAYSYEQYF. The DNA for the CDR3 is TGCAGTGCTAGAGATTTGGCTTACTCCTACGAGCAGTACTTC.

With respect to this clonotype: Given a much more abundant clone one base away, this may be a read error. The chain is built from TRBV20-1 and TRBJ1-1, with D hard to call. From germline, CDR1 is DFQATT and CDR2 SNEGSKA (reference sequence). The V end lost 6 bases, the J end lost 6 bases, and 20 bases lay between the germline ends. The CDR3 has 14 amino acids. The CDR3 sequence: CSASFLVGLAEAFF. The CDR3 nucleotides are TGCAGTGCCTCCTTCCTTGTGGGGTTGGCTGAAGCTTTCTTT.

This clonotype was found once. This clone may be a read error of a much larger clone one base away. The rearrangement links TRBV7-9 to TRBJ1-4; perhaps TRBD1 as D (6 bases). CDR1 is SEHNR and CDR2 is FQNEAQ in the germline V gene (reference sequence). This CDR3 spans 14 amino acids. The CDR3 loop reads CASSLVGGNERLFF. Written as DNA, the CDR3 is TGTGCCAGCAGCTTAGTAGGGGGGAATGAAAGACTGTTTTTT. Full variable domain (remainder filled in from reference TRBV7-9 and TRBJ1-4): DTGVSQNPRHKITKRGQNVTFRCDPISEHNRLYWYRQTLGQGPEFLTYFQNEAQLEKSRLLSDRFSAERPKGSFSTLEIQRTEQGDSAMYLCASSLVGGNERLFFGSGTQLSVL.

This clonotype was recorded at least ten times. The chain combines TRBV20-1 with TRBJ2-2; tentative D call: TRBD2 (5 bases). CDR1 and CDR2 (germline): DFQATT, SNEGSKA (reference sequence). The CDR3 is 15 amino acids. Trimming took off 0 bases at V and 0 bases at J, with 8 bases between the two ends. The CDR3: CSARDLLANTGELFF. CDR3 bases: TGCAGTGCTAGAGATCTACTAGCGAACACCGGGGAGCTGTTTTTT.

The chain employs TRBV12-3 or TRBV12-4 and TRBJ2-1; 7 positions agree with TRBD2. The V and J ends lost 11 bases and 7 bases, in that order; junction bases with no gene match: 17. The CDR3 covers 15 residues. The CDR3 DNA reads as TGTGCCGGCACCTCTGGGAGGGTTAAATTTAATGAGCAGTTCTTC. This translates into CAGTSGRVKFNEQFF.

Worth noting for this clonotype: One base away lies a much larger clone, so this may be a sequencing read error. CDR3 in DNA: TGCGCCAGCAGTCACTACGAGCAGTGCTTC. It specifies CASSHYEQCF. The chain recombines TRBV4-1 with TRBJ2-7; D not resolved. Germline-derived CDR1 and CDR2 are MGHRA and YSYEKL. The CDR3 has 10 residues.

This clonotype has ten or more counts. The V call is TRBV12-3 or TRBV12-4, the J call TRBJ2-1; the D is unclear. V was shortened by 1 base and J by 10 bases, with 8 bases between the two germline ends. This CDR3 has 12 residues. DNA of the CDR3: TGTGCCAGCAGTTTAGGGACCTTCGAGCAGTTCTTC. Translating it yields CASSLGTFEQFF.

The table lists this clonotype with many counts. This chain uses TRBV6-1 with TRBJ2-5; D is ambiguous. V shed 3 bases and J shed 1 base, with 12 bases lying between them. The CDR3 length is 15 residues. Germline-derived CDR1 and CDR2 are MNHNS and SASEGT. In DNA form, the CDR3 reads TGTGCCAGCAGTGACTTTATGAGTTTCCAAGAGACCCAGTACTTC. Its translation: CASSDFMSFQETQYF.

With respect to this clonotype: This may be a read error: a much more frequent sequence differs by one nucleotide. The rearrangement links TRBV11-2 to TRBJ2-1, with TRBD2 matching 9 bases. CDR3 length: 19 amino acids. Germline CDR1 SGHAT, CDR2 FQNNGV. CDR3 amino acids: CASSLILAGSGYSYNERFF. The CDR3 DNA reads TGTGCCAGCAGCTTAATCCTAGCGGGAAGCGGTTACTCCTACAATGAGCGGTTCTTC.

In its sample, this clonotype was seen many times. The chain carries TRBV5-6 and TRBJ2-2, with TRBD2 matching over 7 bases. V was clipped by 7 bases and J by 5 bases; unmatched bases: 8. In germline, CDR1 is SGHDT, CDR2 YYEEEE. This CDR3 is built from 14 residues. CDR3 sequence (DNA): TGTGCCAGCTCTGCGGGACTAAGTACCGGGGAGCTGTTTTTT. Translation: CASSAGLSTGELFF.

In its sample, this clonotype was seen many times. The chain has TRBV4-3 and TRBJ2-7; D possibly uses TRBD1 or TRBD2 (5 bases each). From germline, CDR1 is LGHNA and CDR2 YSLEER. V lost 0 bases, J lost 3 bases, and 15 bases lay in between. The CDR3 is made up of 16 amino acids. The CDR3: CASSQEALGVSYEQYF. The CDR3 DNA follows: TGCGCCAGCAGCCAAGAGGCCCTGGGGGTAAGCTACGAGCAGTACTTC.

This clonotype was detected ten times or more. The chain employs TRBV19 and TRBJ2-2, with TRBD1 identical over 8 bases. CDR3 length: 14 amino acids. The V gene's germline CDR1 is LNHDA and CDR2 SQIVND (reference sequence). J lost 5 bases, V lost 3 bases, and 2 bases had no gene match. The CDR3 spells CASSITGGTGELFF. The DNA of the CDR3 is TGTGCCAGTAGTATTACAGGGGGTACCGGGGAGCTGTTTTTT. Full variable domain (rest looked up from reference TRBV19 and TRBJ2-2): DGGITQSPKYLFRKEGQNVTLSCEQNLNHDAMYWYRQDPGQGLRLIYYSQIVNDFQKGDIAEGYSVSREKKESFPLTVTSAQKNPTAFYLCASSITGGTGELFFGEGSRLTVL.

A note on this clonotype: A read error is possible here, since a much larger clone lies one base away. The genes are TRBV7-9 and TRBJ1-2, with D perhaps TRBD1 (5 bases). CDR3 length: 15 residues. Germline-derived CDR1 and CDR2 are SEHNR and FQNEAQ (reference sequence). The CDR3 DNA reads TGTGCCAGCAGCAAAACAGGAGCTACTAACTATGGCTGCACCTTC. Translating gives CASSKTGATNYGCTF.

This clonotype came up many times. The chain carries TRBV6-2 or TRBV6-3 and TRBJ2-5, with 7 bases identical to TRBD1. The CDR3 totals 15 residues. V lost 3 bases to trimming and J lost 1 base; unmatched junction nucleotides: 5. Germline-derived CDR1 and CDR2 are MNHEY and SVGEGT. CDR3 coding DNA: TGTGCCAGCAGTTATTACAGGGGTCCCCAAGAGACCCAGTACTTC. This translates into CASSYYRGPQETQYF.

As concerns this clonotype: Since a much larger clone is just one base distant, this may be a read error. V and J are TRBV5-4 and TRBJ2-2; 12 nucleotides line up with TRBD2. Germline lookup yields CDR1 SGHNT and CDR2 YYREEE (reference sequence). The CDR3 consists of 14 residues. CDR3 sequence reads: CASRLAGGTGELLF. The DNA of the CDR3 is TGTGCCAGCAGGCTAGCGGGAGGGACCGGGGAGCTGCTTTTT.

In the case of this clonotype: A junction end diverges from the germline sequence, so it may reflect a read error. The chain couples TRBV3-1 to TRBJ2-2; 7 positions agree with TRBD2. The germline V gene has CDR1 LGHDT and CDR2 YNNKEL (reference sequence). The CDR3 is 17 residues long. The CDR3 spells CARSKDLAVLNTGELFF. As DNA, the CDR3 is TGTGCCCGCAGCAAAGATCTAGCGGTTCTTAACACCGGGGAGCTGTTTTTT.

The chain carries TRBV11-2 and TRBJ2-1; D call uncertain. This CDR3 comprises 12 residues. V gave up 1 base and J gave up 8 bases, with 6 bases separating them. Germline lookup yields CDR1 SGHAT and CDR2 FQNNGV. This CDR3 is CASSLGVHEQFF. CDR3 sequence (DNA): TGTGCCAGCAGCTTAGGGGTGCATGAGCAGTTCTTC.

This clonotype was detected a few times. This chain links TRBV15 with TRBJ2-1; D uncertain. CDR3 length equals 14 residues. The V gene lost 5 bases and the J gene lost 7 bases, with 15 bases spanning the gap. Germline loops: CDR1 LNHNV, CDR2 YYDKDF (reference sequence). The CDR3 coding sequence is TGTGCCACCAGCGCCCCTCCCACGGCGAATGAGCAGTTCTTC. Translated, it gives CATSAPPTANEQFF.

This clonotype turned up a few times. This chain uses TRBV4-2 with TRBJ2-3, with D maybe TRBD1 (6 bases). The CDR3 totals 15 residues. V was shortened by 6 bases and J by 4 bases, with 17 bases between the two germline ends. The V gene's germline CDR1 is LGHNA and CDR2 YNFKEQ. CDR3 protein: CASRHGTTDSDTQYF. CDR3 DNA sequence: TGTGCCAGCAGGCACGGGACAACGGATTCAGATACGCAGTATTTT.

Many counts were recorded for this clonotype. The V gene is TRBV10-3, the J gene TRBJ2-7; 13 bases fit TRBD2. The length of the CDR3 is 14 residues. Germline CDR1 is ENHRY and CDR2 is SYGVKD. Trimming removed 6 bases from V and 5 bases from J; junction bases left unmatched: 4. This chain's CDR3 is CAISRTSGSHEQYF. The CDR3 DNA sequence: TGTGCCATCAGCCGGACTAGCGGGAGTCACGAGCAGTACTTC.

In regard to this clonotype: This could be a read error, since a much larger clone is one nucleotide away. The chain is built from TRBV7-6 and TRBJ2-7; 8 bases match TRBD2. The CDR3 contains 13 residues. Losses at the gene ends were 6 bases for V and 7 bases for J; bases not matched to a gene: 8. The V gene's germline CDR1 is SGHVS and CDR2 FNYEAQ. CDR3 bases: TGTGCCAGCAGGCGACTGGGCGGGGGGGAGCAGTACTTC. Translating gives CASRRLGGGEQYF.

The genes are TRBV29-1 and TRBJ2-4; D unclear. V was shortened by 4 bases and J by 1 base, with 8 bases between the two germline ends. The CDR3 consists of 13 residues. Germline values: CDR1 SQVTM, CDR2 ANQGSEA. As DNA, the CDR3 is TGCAGCGTTGTGGGTGGGGCCAAAAACATTCAGTACTTC. It translates to CSVVGGAKNIQYF.

The chain recombines TRBV29-1 with TRBJ2-1, with D perhaps assigned TRBD1 or TRBD2 (6 bases each). CDR3 length equals 17 residues. Germline assignment: CDR1 SQVTM and CDR2 ANQGSEA. V lost 6 bases to trimming and J lost 5 bases, with 26 bases between them. CDR3 loop: CSVQRAGGHGGHNEQFF. For the CDR3, the DNA is TGCAGCGTACAGCGGGCAGGAGGGCATGGGGGCCACAATGAGCAGTTCTTC.

Notes on this clonotype: A much larger clone differs by one base, so this may be a read error. The V gene is TRBV7-9, the J gene TRBJ2-3; 9 bases line up with TRBD2. The germline V gene has CDR1 SEHNR and CDR2 FQNEAQ (reference sequence). The V gene end was trimmed by 4 bases and the J gene end by 4 bases; junction bases not matched to a gene: 12. This CDR3 comprises 17 residues. CDR3 loop: CASSSSRAGGSPDTQYF. The CDR3 DNA is TGTGCCAGCAGCTCTTCCCGGGCGGGAGGGTCCCCAGATACGCAGTATTTT. Full variable domain (remainder filled in from reference TRBV7-9 and TRBJ2-3): DTGVSQNPRHKITKRGQNVTFRCDPISEHNRLYWYRQTLGQGPEFLTYFQNEAQLEKSRLLSDRFSAERPKGSFSTLEIQRTEQGDSAMYLCASSSSRAGGSPDTQYFGPGTRLTVL.

In its sample, this clonotype was seen many times. J is TRBJ1-3 and V is TRBV5-1, with a weak D call TRBD1 (5 bases). CDR3 size: 13 residues. V lost 2 bases, J lost 4 bases, and 7 bases lay in between. Looked up from germline, CDR1 is SGHRS and CDR2 is YFSETQ. CDR3 nucleotide sequence: TGCGCCAGCAGCTTCGACAGCGGAAACACCATATATTTT. Its protein product is CASSFDSGNTIYF.

This clonotype was picked up a small number of times. The V call is TRBV12-3 or TRBV12-4, the J call TRBJ2-7; a weak D match, TRBD1 (5 bases). V shed 0 bases and J shed 2 bases, with 8 bases lying between them. The CDR3 spans 14 residues. CDR3 residues: CASSLADNPYEQYF. CDR3 DNA: TGTGCCAGCAGTTTAGCGGACAACCCCTACGAGCAGTACTTC.